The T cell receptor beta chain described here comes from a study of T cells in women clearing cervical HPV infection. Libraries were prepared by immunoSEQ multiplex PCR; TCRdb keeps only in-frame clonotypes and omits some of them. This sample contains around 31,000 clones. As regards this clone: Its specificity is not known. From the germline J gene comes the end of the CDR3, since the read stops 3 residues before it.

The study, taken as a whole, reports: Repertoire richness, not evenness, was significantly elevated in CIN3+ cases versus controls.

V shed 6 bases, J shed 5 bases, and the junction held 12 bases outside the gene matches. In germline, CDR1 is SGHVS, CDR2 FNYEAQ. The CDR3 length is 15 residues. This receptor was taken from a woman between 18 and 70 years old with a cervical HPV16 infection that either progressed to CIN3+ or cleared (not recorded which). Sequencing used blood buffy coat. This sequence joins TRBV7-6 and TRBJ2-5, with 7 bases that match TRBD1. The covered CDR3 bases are TGTGCCAGCAGGAACCAGACAGGGCGGAAGGAGACC. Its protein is CASRNQTGRKET. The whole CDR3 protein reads CASRNQTGRKETQYF. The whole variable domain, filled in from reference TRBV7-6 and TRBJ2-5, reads GAGVSQSPRYKVTKRGQDVALRCDPISGHVSLYWYRQALGQGPEFLTYFNYEAQQDKSGLPNDRFSAERPEGSISTLTIQRTEQRDSAMYRCASRNQTGRKETQYFGPGTRLLVL.